These T cell receptor beta chains were read from a single sample in a study of blood T cell repertoires in COVID-19. Clones were read by immunoSEQ multiplex PCR, and TCRdb kept only the in-frame ones, dropping some. The sample lists some 190,000 clones, 60% to 80% occurring once. The material sequenced was PBMCs or T cells enriched from blood (not recorded which). These receptors all come from a man in his sixties who had been exposed to COVID-19. Each CDR3 is given with its conserved first and last residue. D genes are given only for firm matches. Clone sizes are given selectively: once, few, many, or a class where the clone is expanded.

D | J | V | size | CDR3 | DNA
. | TRBJ1-6 | TRBV7-2 | . | CASSPGTTLHF | TGTGCCAGCAGCCCCGGAACTACCCTCCACTTT
. | TRBJ1-1 | TRBV19 | . | CASSLGRVNTEAFF | TGTGCCAGTAGTCTCGGCAGGGTGAACACTGAAGCTTTCTTT
. | TRBJ1-2 | TRBV19 | . | CASSGGDGYTF | TGTGCCAGTTCTGGAGGGGATGGCTACACCTTC
. | TRBJ1-2 | TRBV7-9 | . | CASSSPTGPYGYTF | TGTGCCAGCAGCTCCCCGACAGGCCCATATGGCTACACCTTC
. | TRBJ1-6 | TRBV25-1 | . | CASPREKGESYNSPLHF | TGTGCCAGTCCCCGGGAAAAGGGTGAGTCCTATAATTCACCCCTCCACTTT
TRBD1 | TRBJ1-6 | TRBV27 | . | CASSSDRVNSPLHF | TGTGCCAGCAGTTCGGACAGGGTTAATTCACCCCTCCACTTT
TRBD2 | TRBJ2-2 | TRBV19 | once | CASSATSGRSTGELFF | TGTGCCAGTAGTGCAACTAGCGGGAGGTCCACCGGGGAGCTGTTTTTT
. | TRBJ1-1 | TRBV9 | . | CASSFRGMNTEAFF | TGTGCCAGCAGCTTCAGGGGTATGAACACTGAAGCTTTCTTT
. | TRBJ2-1 | TRBV7-3 | . | CASSFTRGAEQFF | TGTGCCAGCAGCTTCACCCGGGGGGCTGAGCAGTTCTTC
TRBD2 | TRBJ2-7 | TRBV3-1/TRBV3-2 | . | CASSLAGLYEQYF | TGTGCCAGCAGCCTAGCGGGGCTCTACGAGCAGTACTTC
. | TRBJ2-3 | TRBV28 | . | CASRSRSTDTQYF | TGTGCCAGCAGGTCTAGAAGCACAGATACGCAGTATTTT
TRBD1 | TRBJ2-7 | TRBV18 | . | CASSPTGTGTYEQYF | TGTGCCAGCTCCCCCACCGGGACAGGAACCTACGAGCAGTACTTC
TRBD1 | TRBJ1-6 | TRBV5-5 | . | CASSFQDRGLSPLHF | TGTGCCAGCAGCTTTCAGGACAGGGGATTGTCACCCCTCCACTTT
. | TRBJ1-2 | TRBV4-3 | once | CASSQDRGNGYTF | TGCGCCAGCAGCCAAGATCGGGGGAATGGCTACACCTTC
TRBD1 | TRBJ1-6 | TRBV5-6 | . | CASSTGQGWNNSPLHF | TGTGCCAGCAGCACAGGACAGGGGTGGAATAATTCACCCCTCCACTTT
. | TRBJ2-1 | TRBV19 | . | CASSIGQGYSEQFF | TGTGCCAGTAGTATAGGTCAGGGTTACAGCGAGCAGTTCTTC
TRBD2 | TRBJ2-1 | TRBV25-1 | . | CASSGGLAASYNEQFF | TGTGCCAGCAGTGGGGGACTAGCGGCTTCCTACAATGAGCAGTTCTTC
TRBD2 | TRBJ2-7 | TRBV30 | . | CACSHGTSGAYEQYF | TGTGCCTGCAGCCACGGGACTAGTGGCGCCTACGAGCAGTACTTC
TRBD1 | TRBJ1-3 | TRBV28 | . | CASTGTGIDGNTIYF | TGTGCCAGCACGGGGACAGGCATCGACGGAAACACCATATATTTT
. | TRBJ2-7 | TRBV28 | . | CASSFLYEQYF | TGTGCCAGCAGTTTCCTATACGAGCAGTACTTC
. | TRBJ1-1 | TRBV3-1/TRBV3-2 | once | CASSQGLGGTEAFF | TGTGCCAGCAGCCAAGGCTTAGGAGGAACTGAAGCTTTCTTT
. | TRBJ2-4 | TRBV21-1 | . | CASSKVQGGFSENIQYF | TGTGCCAGCAGCAAAGTCCAGGGTGGATTCTCGGAAAACATTCAGTACTTC
TRBD1 | TRBJ1-6 | TRBV6-5 | . | CASKETGANNSPLHF | TGTGCCAGCAAAGAGACAGGGGCGAATAATTCACCCCTCCACTTT
. | TRBJ2-7 | TRBV5-4 | . | CASSLGGLAAYEQYF | TGTGCCAGCAGCTTGGGGGGGCTAGCGGCCTACGAGCAGTACTTC
. | TRBJ1-1 | TRBV4-3 | . | CASSQVVGGDEAFF | TGCGCCAGCAGCCAAGTTGTGGGCGGGGATGAAGCTTTCTTT
TRBD1 | TRBJ2-7 | TRBV29-1 | . | CSARGQGSYEQYF | TGCAGCGCGAGGGGACAGGGCTCCTACGAGCAGTACTTC
. | TRBJ2-7 | TRBV24-1 | once | CATSDPSRSPYEQYF | TGTGCCACCAGTGATCCCAGCCGGAGCCCCTACGAGCAGTACTTC
TRBD1 | TRBJ2-3 | TRBV29-1 | . | CSVRTGGRTDTQYF | TGCAGCGTTCGGACAGGGGGAAGGACAGATACGCAGTATTTT
. | TRBJ2-7 | TRBV12-1 | . | CASSFGATYEQYF | TGTGCCAGCAGCTTTGGGGCGACCTACGAGCAGTACTTC
TRBD2 | TRBJ2-7 | TRBV9 | once | CASSAGTSRIYEQYF | TGTGCCAGCAGCGCCGGGACTAGCAGAATCTACGAGCAGTACTTC
. | TRBJ1-2 | TRBV9 | . | CASSVDGGTGYTF | TGTGCCAGCAGCGTAGACGGCGGAACCGGCTACACCTTC